This entry lists 20 T cell receptor beta chains sequenced from one sample in a study of T cells after yellow fever vaccination. TCRdb ran MiXCR on the 5' RACE reads and lists one entry per CDR3 protein. The sample consists of tens of thousands of distinct CDR3 sequences, approximately 5% of them appearing once. The specimen was CD4+ T cells sorted from PBMCs, collected less than 16 days after the first yellow fever vaccination. The receptors were gathered from a man aged 18 to 30 who received the YFV17D yellow fever vaccine.

This clonotype was counted ten times or more. The rearrangement uses TRBV7-2 and TRBJ1-2; 7 bases are a match to TRBD1. V trimming: 5 bases; J trimming: 0 bases; junction bases outside the gene matches: 9. Germline-derived CDR1 and CDR2 are SGHTA and FQGNSA. The length of the CDR3 is 16 residues. The CDR3 nucleotides read TGTGCCAGCAGCGTTGAAGGGGGCCGCCCTAACTATGGCTACACCTTC. This translates into CASSVEGGRPNYGYTF.

This clonotype was recorded many times. This chain links TRBV2 with TRBJ2-3, with D perhaps TRBD2 (5 bases). Trimming stripped 7 bases from V and 1 base from J, with 18 bases between. Germline CDR1 and CDR2: SNHLY and FYNNEI. The CDR3 is 16 residues long. The CDR3 region is CASTNPPSIGTDTQYF. The CDR3, as DNA: TGTGCCAGCACCAACCCGCCTAGCATCGGCACAGATACGCAGTATTTT.

This clonotype was found many times. The chain links TRBV5-1 to TRBJ1-1, with D possibly matching TRBD1 (5 bases). Germline V gene sequence: CDR1 SGHRS, CDR2 YFSETQ. The V end lost 0 bases, the J end lost 1 base, and 10 bases lay between the germline ends. The CDR3 runs 15 residues. The CDR3 coding sequence is TGCGCCAGCAGCTTGGACGGGGGAGGGAACACTGAAGCTTTCTTT. It yields the protein CASSLDGGGNTEAFF.

This clonotype came up many times. The V and J genes are TRBV20-1 and TRBJ1-3, with D hard to call. The V gene's germline CDR1 is DFQATT and CDR2 SNEGSKA (reference sequence). V was shortened by 6 bases and J by 0 bases, with 12 bases between the two germline ends. The length of the CDR3 is 14 residues. The CDR3 DNA reads TGCAGTGCCGCGGACGGGTACTCTGGAAACACCATATATTTT. Translation gives CSAADGYSGNTIYF.

This clonotype was seen at least ten times. CDR3 nucleotide sequence: TGTGCCAGCAGCTCCCAAACTGATACGCAGTATTTT. This translates into CASSSQTDTQYF. This chain links TRBV12-3 or TRBV12-4 with TRBJ2-3; D unclear. Trimming removed 6 bases from V and 6 bases from J, with 10 bases in between. The CDR3 consists of 12 residues.

The sample holds many counts of this clonotype. The chain joins TRBV2 to TRBJ2-5; D is unclear. The CDR3 has 11 amino acids. The germline V gene has CDR1 SNHLY and CDR2 FYNNEI. Trimming pared 8 bases from V and 7 bases from J, leaving 11 bases between. CDR3 protein: CASLEFGTQYF. For the CDR3, the DNA is TGTGCCAGCCTAGAATTCGGGACCCAGTACTTC.

This clonotype has at least ten counts. The CDR3, as DNA: TGTGCCATACGCAGGGGGCTCTCCTACGAGCAGTACTTC. Translation: CAIRRGLSYEQYF. This chain connects TRBV10-3 to TRBJ2-7; 8 positions match TRBD1. V shed 9 bases and J 0 bases; nucleotides not matched to a gene: 4. Germline CDR1 ENHRY, CDR2 SYGVKD. The CDR3 spans 13 residues.

The chain carries TRBV5-1 and TRBJ2-2; D not resolved. The CDR3 spans 16 residues. Trimming cost V 0 bases and J 0 bases, with 9 bases left between them. Per the germline V gene, CDR1 is SGHRS and CDR2 is YFSETQ. CDR3 coding DNA: TGCGCCAGCAGCTTGGTCGGCTTCGCGAACACCGGGGAGCTGTTTTTT. Amino acid sequence: CASSLVGFANTGELFF.

This clonotype was detected many times. The chain employs TRBV4-3 and TRBJ2-3, with D possibly being TRBD2 (5 bases). Germline V gene lookup returns CDR1 LGHNA and CDR2 YSLEER. The CDR3 extends over 15 amino acids. The V end lost 2 bases, the J end lost 1 base, and 10 bases lay between the germline ends. The CDR3 DNA sequence: TGCGCCAGCAGCCAACTTCTCGGGGGCACAGATACGCAGTATTTT. This encodes CASSQLLGGTDTQYF.

This clonotype appeared many times. The genes are TRBV20-1 and TRBJ1-5; TRBD1 might be the D (5 bases). Trimming left V 3 bases short and J 6 bases short, with 12 bases between. Germline-derived CDR1 and CDR2 are DFQATT and SNEGSKA (reference sequence). The CDR3 has 13 residues. The CDR3 reads CSARLGVSQPQHF. The CDR3 nucleotides are TGCAGTGCTAGGTTGGGGGTCAGTCAGCCCCAGCATTTT.

This clonotype came up many times. The chain uses TRBV7-2 and TRBJ2-2; D call uncertain. V was pared by 5 bases and J by 4 bases, with 14 bases between. The CDR3 covers 15 residues. CDR1 is SGHTA, CDR2 FQGNSA, per germline. CDR3 nucleotides: TGTGCCAGCAGCCCCCAGATTCTCCCCACCGGGGAGCTGTTTTTT. Translation: CASSPQILPTGELFF.

This clonotype turned up a few times. The V call is TRBV5-1, the J call TRBJ1-1, with D possibly matching TRBD1 (5 bases). The germline gives CDR1 SGHRS, CDR2 YFSETQ. This CDR3 is 14 amino acids long. Trimming took 5 bases from V and 9 from J, leaving 20 bases between them. The CDR3 DNA is TGCGCCAGCAGGGGGGGGGGACCACCGCCAAAAGCTTTCTTT. Protein sequence: CASRGGGPPPKAFF.

This clonotype has at least ten counts. J is TRBJ2-5 and V is TRBV18; D might be TRBD1 or TRBD2, each matching 6 bases. Trimming left V 3 bases short and J 1 base short, with 15 bases between. Germline V CDR1 and CDR2: KGHSH, LQKENI. The CDR3 extends over 16 amino acids. The CDR3 sequence is CASSPVGGLSQETQYF. The CDR3 nucleotides are TGTGCCAGCTCACCCGTGGGGGGCCTCTCCCAAGAGACCCAGTACTTC.

This clonotype was seen many times. The CDR3 region is CASSPGLAGKETQYF. Written as DNA, the CDR3 is TGCGCCAGCAGCCCGGGACTAGCGGGAAAAGAGACCCAGTACTTC. The chain has TRBV5-1 and TRBJ2-5, with 13 nucleotides matching TRBD2. V lost 4 bases and J lost 3; bases outside the gene matches: 3. The CDR3 contains 15 residues. Germline V gene sequence: CDR1 SGHRS, CDR2 YFSETQ.

In its sample, this clonotype was seen many times. V and J are TRBV19 and TRBJ2-5; D is possibly TRBD2 (6 bases). CDR3 length equals 15 residues. Trimming shortened V by 2 bases and J by 5 bases, and 15 bases separated the two germline ends. Germline CDR1 is LNHDA and CDR2 is SQIVND (reference sequence). The chain's CDR3 is CASSIRSPGGETQYF. CDR3 in DNA: TGTGCCAGTAGTATACGGTCTCCAGGAGGGGAGACCCAGTACTTC.

The table lists this clonotype with many counts. The chain is built from TRBV18 and TRBJ2-2; possibly TRBD1 or TRBD2 for D (5 bases each). Trimming removed 5 bases from V and 7 bases from J, with 11 bases in between. This CDR3 region has 13 residues. Germline V gene lookup returns CDR1 KGHSH and CDR2 LQKENI. For the CDR3, the DNA is TGTGCCAGCTCATCCGGGGCCGGCGGGGAGCTGTTTTTT. Its translation is CASSSGAGGELFF.

This clonotype was observed many times. The gene calls are TRBV6-5 and TRBJ2-5, with D possibly TRBD2 on 6 matching bases. CDR3 length: 14 residues. Trimming stripped 4 bases from V and 5 bases from J, with 14 bases between. The germline V gene has CDR1 MNHEY and CDR2 SVGAGI. CDR3 DNA: TGTGCCAGCAGTTCCCAGACTAGTGTGGAGACCCAGTACTTC. Translating it yields CASSSQTSVETQYF.

The J gene is TRBJ2-5, the V gene TRBV5-5; 12 bases agree with TRBD1. This CDR3 has 17 residues. CDR1 and CDR2 (germline): SGHKS, YYEKEE (reference sequence). Trimming at V came to 4 bases and at J to 5 bases, leaving 12 bases not matched to a gene. The CDR3 reads CASSRGGTGGYGETQYF. The CDR3, as DNA: TGTGCCAGCAGCCGGGGAGGGACAGGGGGCTATGGGGAGACCCAGTACTTC. The entire variable domain, with the rest obtained from reference TRBV5-5 and TRBJ2-5, is as follows: DAGVTQSPTHLIKTRGQQVTLRCSPISGHKSVSWYQQVLGQGPQFIFQYYEKEERGRGNFPDRFSARQFPNYSSELNVNALLLGDSALYLCASSRGGTGGYGETQYFGPGTRLLVL.

This clonotype was seen repeatedly, ten times or more. This chain uses TRBV27 with TRBJ1-6; tentatively, D is TRBD1 (5 bases). Germline-derived CDR1 and CDR2 are MNHEY and SMNVEV (reference sequence). V was shortened by 5 bases and J by 8 bases, with 10 bases between the two germline ends. The CDR3 is 13 residues long. The CDR3 region is CASSHTQDSPLHF. CDR3 DNA sequence: TGTGCCAGCAGTCACACACAGGATTCACCCCTCCACTTT.

In its sample, this clonotype was seen many times. V and J are TRBV25-1 and TRBJ1-6; D ambiguous. The CDR3 is 13 residues long. V dropped 5 bases and J dropped 10 bases, with 12 bases sitting between them. Germline V CDR1 and CDR2: MGHDK, SYGVNS. CDR3 residues: CASSPGQSSPLHF. Written as DNA, the CDR3 is TGTGCCAGCAGTCCCGGCCAGAGCTCACCCCTCCACTTT.